These 18 T cell receptor beta chains share one sample of origin, sequenced in a study of CD8 T cells in ankylosing spondylitis. Study outcomes and limitations: One TCR beta motif, made up of fewer than 10 highly homologous variants, appeared characteristic of ankylosing spondylitis blood.

TCRdb redid the calling of the 5' RACE reads with MiXCR, one entry per CDR3 protein. The top ten clones hold approximately 14% of a sample with a few hundred thousand distinct CDR3 sequences, 7% to 8% of them seen once. Their antigens remain unidentified. The sequenced material came from blood, either unsorted or a sorted T cell fraction (not recorded which). All receptors derive from a male donor with ankylosing spondylitis.

This clonotype has ten or more counts. The chain couples TRBV12-3 or TRBV12-4 to TRBJ2-7; TRBD2 is a possible D gene (5 bases). The CDR3 is 14 amino acids. The V end lost 3 bases, the J end lost 3 bases, and 12 bases lay between the germline ends. The CDR3 nucleotides are TGTGCCAGCAGTTTCGAACGGGGAAACTACGAGCAGTACTTC. This sequence encodes CASSFERGNYEQYF.

The table lists this clonotype with a few counts. The chain combines TRBV7-2 with TRBJ2-3; 7 nucleotides align to TRBD1. CDR1 is SGHTA, CDR2 FQGNSA, per germline. J was trimmed by 6 bases and V by 4 bases; bases with no gene match: 13. The CDR3 length is 16 residues. The CDR3 region is CASSSSPGGVRDTQYF. The DNA for the CDR3 is TGTGCCAGCAGCTCATCGCCAGGGGGAGTACGCGATACGCAGTATTTT.

The chain links TRBV4-1 to TRBJ2-1, with 13 positions matching TRBD2. CDR3 length: 15 residues. The V gene end was trimmed by 4 bases and the J gene end by 8 bases; junction bases not matched to a gene: 5. Germline V gene sequence: CDR1 MGHRA, CDR2 YSYEKL. The CDR3 loop reads CASSPRLAGGYEQFF. Written as DNA, the CDR3 is TGCGCCAGCAGCCCTAGACTAGCGGGAGGCTATGAGCAGTTCTTC.

The table lists this clonotype with many counts. The genes are TRBV7-9 and TRBJ2-7; TRBD1 is a possible D gene (6 bases). The V gene's germline CDR1 is SEHNR and CDR2 FQNEAQ (reference sequence). Trimming removed 3 bases at V and 2 bases at J, with 20 bases between. The CDR3 runs to 17 residues. CDR3 nucleotide sequence: TGTGCCAGCAGCTTTGACAGGTCCCACCCGGACGCCTACGAGCAGTACTTC. This gives the protein CASSFDRSHPDAYEQYF.

V usage is TRBV11-3 and J usage is TRBJ2-1; 7 bases agree with TRBD2. The CDR3 runs 13 residues. Germline lookup yields CDR1 SGHNT and CDR2 YENEEA. J was trimmed by 9 bases and V by 1 base; bases with no gene match: 3. CDR3 protein: CASSLGGGVEQFF. The DNA of the CDR3 is TGTGCCAGCAGCTTAGGCGGGGGAGTTGAGCAGTTCTTC.

This clonotype occurred many times. The CDR3 reads CASSYFENTEAFF. CDR3 DNA sequence: TGTGCCAGCAGTTACTTCGAGAACACTGAAGCTTTCTTT. The rearrangement uses TRBV6-6 and TRBJ1-1; D unresolved. Trimming pared 1 base from V and 1 base from J, leaving 4 bases between. The CDR3 has 13 amino acids. CDR1 and CDR2 (germline): MNHNY, SVGAGI (reference sequence).

This clonotype was observed a few times. V and J are TRBV7-9 and TRBJ1-1; TRBD1 might be the D (5 bases). Germline V lookup: CDR1 SEHNR, CDR2 FQNEAQ (reference sequence). The CDR3 loop spans 13 amino acids. The V gene lost 1 base and the J gene lost 5 bases, with 8 bases spanning the gap. CDR3 amino acids: CASSLVGETEAFF. The CDR3 coding sequence is TGTGCCAGCAGCTTAGTGGGGGAAACTGAAGCTTTCTTT.

About this clonotype: This could be a read error, since a much larger clone is one nucleotide away. This chain links TRBV21-1 with TRBJ2-3; the D segment call TRBD1 is taken from the table without a DNA check. TRBV21-1 corresponds to a pseudogene. The CDR3 covers 16 residues. The CDR3, as DNA: TGTGCCAGCAGCAATTTGGTGGGGGGAAGCATAGATACGCAGTATTTT. Its protein is CASSNLVGGSIDTQYF.

The CDR3 DNA sequence: TGCGCCAGCAGCCAAGATATGGAGGGGCGAAACTATGGCTACACCTTC. It specifies CASSQDMEGRNYGYTF. This sequence joins TRBV4-3 and TRBJ1-2, with a weak D call TRBD1 (5 bases). This CDR3 has 16 amino acids. Germline V lookup: CDR1 LGHNA, CDR2 YSLEER. V gave up 0 bases and J gave up 2 bases, with 13 bases separating them.

The sample holds many counts of this clonotype. The V and J genes are TRBV6-1 and TRBJ2-5, with D perhaps matching TRBD2 (6 bases). Deletions cut 7 bases from V and 2 bases from J, with 14 bases between. Germline lookup yields CDR1 MNHNS and CDR2 SASEGT. This CDR3 spans 14 amino acids. The CDR3 is CASNRGAVQETQYF. DNA for the CDR3: TGTGCCAGCAACCGCGGGGCCGTTCAAGAGACCCAGTACTTC.

This clonotype was seen at least ten times. The rearrangement joins TRBV7-9 to TRBJ2-5, with D unclear. From germline, CDR1 is SEHNR and CDR2 FQNEAQ (reference sequence). The germline V and J ends were trimmed by 2 bases and 5 bases, with 9 bases remaining between them. This CDR3 region has 13 residues. The DNA of the CDR3 is TGTGCCAGCAGCTTAATAGGACGGGAGACCCAGTACTTC. This translates into CASSLIGRETQYF.

This clonotype showed up many times. The chain recombines TRBV21-1 with TRBJ2-7; the DNA was not used to check the table's D call, TRBD1. TRBV21-1 is a known pseudogene. This CDR3 has 16 amino acids. CDR3 coding DNA: TGTGCCAACCTCAACGGGGCAGGGGGCAGCTCCTACGAGCAGTACTTC. This sequence encodes CANLNGAGGSSYEQYF.

This clonotype was seen ten or more times. The chain joins TRBV15 to TRBJ2-7, with 8 bases lining up with TRBD1. Germline lookup yields CDR1 LNHNV and CDR2 YYDKDF (reference sequence). The CDR3 length is 16 residues. Trimming removed 0 bases from V and 0 bases from J; junction bases left unmatched: 4. CDR3 nucleotides: TGTGCCACCAGCAGAGACAGACAGGGGAACTCCTACGAGCAGTACTTC. It translates to CATSRDRQGNSYEQYF.

In this sample, this clonotype is medium-sized. The CDR3 here is CASSFPGQAGELFF. Written as DNA, the CDR3 is TGTGCCAGCAGTTTCCCTGGACAGGCCGGGGAGCTGTTTTTT. V is TRBV28 and J is TRBJ2-2; TRBD1 matches at 7 bases. J gave up 6 bases and V 3 bases, and 4 bases lay outside the gene matches. In germline, CDR1 is MDHEN, CDR2 SYDVKM. The CDR3 loop spans 14 amino acids.

This clonotype came up many times. The J gene is TRBJ2-3, the V gene TRBV6-1; no firm D call. V was clipped by 6 bases and J by 0 bases, with 16 bases between them. The CDR3 contains 16 residues. In germline, CDR1 is MNHNS, CDR2 SASEGT. This CDR3 is CASSLLSQPSTDTQYF. The DNA of the CDR3 is TGTGCCAGCAGCCTCTTAAGCCAGCCCAGCACAGATACGCAGTATTTT.

At least ten counts were recorded for this clonotype. The rearrangement joins TRBV3-1 to TRBJ2-3; D remains unclear. In germline, CDR1 is LGHDT, CDR2 YNNKEL (reference sequence). The CDR3 is made up of 13 amino acids. V was trimmed by 5 bases and J by 0 bases, leaving 6 bases between them. CDR3 in amino acids: CASSSDSTDTQYF. DNA for the CDR3: TGTGCCAGCAGCTCGGACAGCACAGATACGCAGTATTTT.

This clonotype was counted many times. The J gene is TRBJ1-3, the V gene TRBV27, with D unclear. CDR1 and CDR2 (germline): MNHEY, SMNVEV (reference sequence). The CDR3 totals 16 residues. Trimming cost V 5 bases and J 0 bases, with 14 bases left between them. The CDR3, as DNA: TGTGCCAGCAGTCCGCAGATCCCGAGCTCTGGAAACACCATATATTTT. This gives the protein CASSPQIPSSGNTIYF.

This clonotype has ten or more counts. The chain uses TRBV4-2 and TRBJ2-7, with 11 bases aligning to TRBD1. The length of the CDR3 is 17 residues. Germline V gene sequence: CDR1 LGHNA, CDR2 YNFKEQ. V lost 4 bases to trimming and J lost 2 bases; unmatched junction nucleotides: 10. Here the CDR3 DNA reads TGTGCCAGCAGCCCATTCGGGGGACAGGGGGTACCCTACGAGCAGTACTTC. Its protein product is CASSPFGGQGVPYEQYF.